This T cell receptor beta chain was recorded in a study of blood T cell repertoires in COVID-19. On the study more broadly: Researchers got acute and convalescent COVID-19 samples from the United States, Italy and Spain. From T cells, B-cell-depleted T cells, or PBMCs came the material, which was cDNA or gDNA.

V trimming: 5 bases; J trimming: 5 bases; junction bases outside the gene matches: 9. Germline V gene lookup returns CDR1 MNHEY and CDR2 SVGEGT. The CDR3 length is 15 residues. Produced via immunoSEQ multiplex PCR; TCRdb's table is partial and in-frame only. The sample has roughly 150,000 clones; approximately 91% are singletons. The sample comprised peripheral blood. The V and J genes are TRBV6-2 or TRBV6-3 and TRBJ2-7; 10 bases agree with TRBD2. The receptor's source is a man aged 18 to 29 with acute or convalescent COVID-19. The CDR3 coding sequence is TGTGCCAGCAGTCAAACTAGCGGGAATAGCGACGAGCAGTACTTC. Translation gives CASSQTSGNSDEQYF.